Listed here is a single T cell receptor beta chain. Its antigen is not identified. The data were taken from a study of cytomegalovirus exposure and HLA in healthy donors. Study-level background: The early release's HLA-typed donors yielded roughly 85 million unique TCRs. Study results and limitations: TCR association rates varied by HLA locus in a later analysis, with DRB1 highest and HLA-C lowest. Cytomegalovirus association was listed for under 200 TCR beta chains.

The PCR used 60 Vbeta and 13 Jbeta primers. Per the original data handling: Approximately 10 million shared chains were among around 80 million unique TCR beta chains counted in a later analysis. Sequencing used immunoSEQ multiplex PCR; TCRdb keeps in-frame clones, though not all of them. D and trimming come from the DNA, and the V and J calls and clone size come from that table. This table has around 40,000 clones, 50% to 75% appearing once. V was pared by 4 bases and J by 8 bases, with 7 bases of the junction left unmatched. This CDR3 is built from 15 residues. Germline CDR1 and CDR2: MNHNS and SASEGT.

Sequenced material: PBMCs. The origin of this receptor is a human donor in good health. The chain carries TRBV6-1 and TRBJ2-1; 11 bases line up with TRBD1. The CDR3 region is CASSVGTGGSDEQFF. CDR3 in DNA: TGTGCCAGCAGTGTGGGGACAGGGGGTAGCGATGAGCAGTTCTTC.